This T cell receptor (beta chain) was sequenced for a study of beta chain features in type 1 diabetes. Of the isolated RNA, all was reverse transcribed, and so the sequenced material was expressed TCRB transcripts. Sequenced by immunoSEQ multiplex PCR; TCRdb stores in-frame clones only, minus some. The table records 630,000 or so clones, around 15% of them present only once. Concerning this clone itself: Antigen: not known.

The study, taken as a whole, reports: A closer apparent resemblance between naive, central memory and Treg TCRB repertoires was seen in patients than in healthy donors. Shorter TCRB CDR3s, moderately but significantly so, were found in Type 1 diabetes patients in all four CD4+ subsets.

Trimming took 3 bases from V and 7 from J, leaving 3 bases between them. Germline V gene sequence: CDR1 SEHNR, CDR2 FQNEAQ (reference sequence). This CDR3 contains 11 residues. The sequence was collected from a young man with type 1 diabetes. V usage is TRBV7-9 and J usage is TRBJ1-4, with D unresolved. Sequencing was carried out using naive CD4+ T cells from blood. CDR3 amino acids: CASSLIEKLFF. The CDR3 nucleotides read TGTGCCAGCAGCTTGATTGAAAAACTGTTTTTT.